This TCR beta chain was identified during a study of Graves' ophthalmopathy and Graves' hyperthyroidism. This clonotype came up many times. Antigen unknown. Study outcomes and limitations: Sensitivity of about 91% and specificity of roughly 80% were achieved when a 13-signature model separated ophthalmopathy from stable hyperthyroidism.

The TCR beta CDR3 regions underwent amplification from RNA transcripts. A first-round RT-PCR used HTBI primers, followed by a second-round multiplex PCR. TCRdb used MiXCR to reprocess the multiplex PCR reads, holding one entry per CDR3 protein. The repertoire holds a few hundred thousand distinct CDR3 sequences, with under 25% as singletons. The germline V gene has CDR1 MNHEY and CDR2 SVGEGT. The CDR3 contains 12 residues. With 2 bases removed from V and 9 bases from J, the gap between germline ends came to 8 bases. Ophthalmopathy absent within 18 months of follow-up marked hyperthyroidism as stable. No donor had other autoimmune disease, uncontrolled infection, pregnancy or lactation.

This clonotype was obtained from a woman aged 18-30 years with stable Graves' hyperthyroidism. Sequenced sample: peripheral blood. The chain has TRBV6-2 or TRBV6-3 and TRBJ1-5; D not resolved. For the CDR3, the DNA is TGTGCCAGCAGTTACAAGGATCGGCCCCAGCATTTT. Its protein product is CASSYKDRPQHF.